This T cell receptor (beta chain) was found in a study of spatial heterogeneity in lung cancer (dated by TCRdb to the late 2010s). About the full investigation: Samples were obtained from over 70 patients with early-stage, untreated non-small cell lung cancer from the lung TRACERx cohort. Beta-chain transcripts were consistently detected in greater numbers than alpha-chain transcripts, which likely reflected higher beta-chain transcript abundance. The study quantitatively compared TCR alpha and beta repertoires across multiple tumor regions, matched nontumor lung and blood in non-small cell lung cancer. Nonsynonymous mutation counts, determined by whole-exome sequencing of tumor tissue, were related to features of the TCR repertoire. Both alpha and beta chains were TCR-sequenced in 200 to 250 tumor regions, 64 matched nontumor lung samples and 55 to 60 PBMC samples obtained at surgery. In the raw uncorrected reads, each unique combination of TCR and UMI appeared more than ten times on average. Follow-up PBMC samples were sequenced whenever available, and the median time to follow-up was roughly two years after resection. Points the paper makes about the study in general: Additional single-cell paired TCR alpha and beta sequencing was considered necessary to confirm, at a functional level, the hypothesis that regional TCRs recognize regional mutations. Ubiquitous expanded tumor TCRs showed up in blood more often at tumor resection than at routine follow-up. Only roughly 13 patients were included in the comparisons of baseline and follow-up blood repertoires.

The library was made by 5' RACE. The sample was run on a NextSeq 500. The TCR library protocol attached a unique molecular identifier to each TCR cDNA molecule to allow correction of PCR and sequencing errors. Per the source publication's procedure: Decombinator tools were used for TCR identification, UMI-based error correction and CDR3 extraction. TCRs above a frequency of 2 per 1,000, corresponding to the top 1% of the tumor frequency distribution, were defined as expanded. Renyi diversity was calculated using the R vegan package after each repertoire was subsampled 100 times to 5,000 TCRs. CDR3 similarity networks were built from amino acid triplet string-kernel similarity, with CDR3s being connected when pairwise similarity was above 0.82. The public sequencing data were trimmed at Q25 with fastp and processed into clonotypes with MiXCR by TCRdb, which kept only in-frame beta chains. Entries are consolidated by CDR3 protein sequence, retaining the most common genes and DNA. The V and J calls here are based on TCRdb, not the publication. The sample data list over 15,000 distinct CDR3 sequences, and roughly 6% of these were observed just once. Roughly 25% of the sample lies in the top ten.

This clonotype showed up many times. Its antigen is unknown. No base quality information exists; no much larger clone differs at one position. The sample's time point label, decoded: blood at routine non-recurrence follow-up after resection. Without any cell sorting, TCR sequencing was performed on whole RNA extracted either from tumor and nontumor lung tissue or from cryopreserved PBMC samples. Only patients for whom sufficient RNA was available from at least two tumor regions were selected for TCR sequencing. The CDR3 measures 16 amino acids from cysteine to phenylalanine. This entry keeps only the CDR3 DNA: 48 bases, framed from base 1. In the germline V gene, CDR1 corresponds to SGDLS and CDR2 to YYNGEE. V lost 0 bases and J lost 4 bases; the stretch between them is 17 bases long.

The sequence was obtained from a male donor with early-stage non-small cell lung cancer. The rearrangement combines TRBV9 with TRBJ2-7; the D gene cannot be resolved beyond TRBD1 or TRBD2, each matching 5 bases. Source: PBMCs, taken at follow-up. The DNA sequence is TGTGCCAGCAGCGTAGGGGGCCATGGGGGTACTTACGAGCAGTACTTC. This encodes CASSVGGHGGTYEQYF.